Below are 32 T cell receptor beta chains sequenced from a single sample in a study of tumor and adjacent non-tumor tissue in lung cancer. Three rounds of nested PCR, following a modified ARM-PCR protocol, produced the TCRbeta library. A single record per CDR3 protein comes from TCRdb applying MiXCR to the multiplex PCR reads. The data show approximately 79,000 distinct CDR3 sequences, around three fifths seen once. This sample's RNA came from whole unsorted tissue. Sequencing input: lung tumor tissue. The receptor source for this set is a man aged 65 to 85 with non-small cell lung cancer.

This clonotype came up many times. This chain links TRBV5-1 with TRBJ1-6, with D uncertain. The CDR3 contains 14 residues. V was pared by 5 bases and J by 5 bases, with 11 bases between. CDR1 and CDR2 (germline): SGHRS, YFSETQ. The CDR3 DNA reads TGCGCCAGCAGAGACACCCGGAATAATTCACCCCTCCACTTT. It translates to CASRDTRNNSPLHF.

On this clonotype itself: This may arise from a read error, as a much more abundant clone is one base away. The DNA for the CDR3 is TGTGCCACCCGACTTCAGGGACAAGATACCCAGTACTTC. This encodes CATRLQGQDTQYF. The rearrangement joins TRBV10-3 to TRBJ2-5; the D gene is possibly TRBD1 (6 bases). In germline, CDR1 is ENHRY, CDR2 SYGVKD. The CDR3 sequence is 13 residues long.

About this clonotype itself: A read error may explain this, as a much larger clone is one base away. The gene calls are TRBV5-4 and TRBJ2-3, with 10 bases identical to TRBD2. J was trimmed by 5 bases and V by 5 bases; bases with no gene match: 8. The CDR3 totals 15 residues. Germline CDR1 and CDR2: SGHNT and YYREEE (reference sequence). This CDR3 reads CASRLLAGGQDTQYF. The DNA for the CDR3 is TGTGCCAGCAGATTGTTAGCGGGAGGACAAGATACGCAGTATTTT.

A note on this clonotype: An end of the junction differs from the germline gene, which may be a read error. The chain combines TRBV6-5 with TRBJ1-4; D ambiguous. Germline CDR1 MNHEY, CDR2 SVGAGI. CDR3 size: 13 residues. CDR3 nucleotides: TGTGCCGGCAGTTATCCCAGTGGGGAAAAACTGTTTTTT. As protein: CAGSYPSGEKLFF.

Details on this clonotype: A read error may produce the germline difference seen at one junction end. The chain joins TRBV11-3 to TRBJ2-1, with D perhaps TRBD1 (6 bases). Germline-derived CDR1 and CDR2 are SGHNT and YENEEA. The CDR3 length is 15 residues. The CDR3 loop is CANSLEGTSDNGQFF. The CDR3 bases are TGTGCCAACAGCTTAGAAGGGACAAGCGACAATGGGCAGTTCTTC.

This clonotype turned up a few times. The chain is built from TRBV5-1 and TRBJ2-7; TRBD1 matches at 7 bases. This CDR3 has 15 amino acids. Unmatched junction bases numbered 3, after V lost 0 bases and J lost 0 bases. Germline CDR1 SGHRS, CDR2 YFSETQ. Here the CDR3 reads CASSLDPGGSYEQYF. CDR3 bases: TGCGCCAGCAGCTTGGATCCAGGGGGCTCCTACGAGCAGTACTTC.

This chain connects TRBV6-4 to TRBJ2-2, with D perhaps matching TRBD1 (5 bases). Trimming cost V 1 base and J 7 bases, with 10 bases left between them. There are 14 residues in the CDR3. Germline V gives CDR1 MRHNA, CDR2 SNTAGT. Here the CDR3 reads CASSDLGDIGELFF. The CDR3 DNA is TGTGCCAGCAGTGACTTAGGGGATATCGGGGAGCTGTTTTTT.

A remark on this clonotype: At one boundary the junction diverges from the germline segment, which might be a read error. The V and J genes are TRBV10-3 and TRBJ2-7; D possibly corresponds to TRBD2 (6 bases). Per the germline V gene, CDR1 is ENHRY and CDR2 is SYGVKD. This CDR3 is built from 11 residues. The CDR3 DNA follows: TGTGCCGTCATGGGGGATCGGGAGCAGTACTTT. It specifies CAVMGDREQYF.

Note on this clonotype: This may come from a read error, since a much larger clone is one base off. The chain is built from TRBV5-1 and TRBJ2-3; D may be TRBD1 (6 bases). The germline gives CDR1 SGHRS, CDR2 YFSETQ. The CDR3 sequence is 14 residues long. DNA of the CDR3: TGCACCAGCAGCTTATGGACAGGCACAGATACGCAGTATTTT. This sequence encodes CTSSLWTGTDTQYF.

As to this clonotype: A read error is possible here, since a much larger clone lies one base away. The chain carries TRBV6-1 and TRBJ2-2; 7 bases align to TRBD1. The germline CDR1 and CDR2 sequences are MNHNS and SASEGT. CDR3 size: 18 residues. V lost 4 bases to trimming and J lost 0 bases; unmatched junction nucleotides: 11. The CDR3 here is CASSVRNRGYSNTGELFF. The CDR3, as DNA: TGTGCCAGCAGTGTCCGGAACAGGGGATATTCGAACACCGGGGAGCTGTTTTTT.

The chain carries TRBV12-3 or TRBV12-4 and TRBJ2-5; 9 nucleotides match TRBD1. The CDR3 has 15 amino acids. V shed 5 bases and J 9 bases; nucleotides not matched to a gene: 13. This chain's CDR3 is CASSHRTGVAAAQYF. CDR3 coding DNA: TGTGCCAGCAGTCACCGGACAGGGGTGGCAGCGGCCCAGTACTTC.

The chain has TRBV10-3 and TRBJ2-1; 11 bases map to TRBD2. The V gene end was trimmed by 2 bases and the J gene end by 6 bases; junction bases not matched to a gene: 0. CDR1 is ENHRY and CDR2 is SYGVKD in the germline V gene. This CDR3 has 14 residues. The CDR3 protein is CAISEGLAGNEQFF. The CDR3 DNA reads TGTGCCATCAGTGAGGGACTAGCGGGCAATGAGCAGTTCTTC.

For this clonotype: Being one base from a much bigger clone, this may be a read error. The chain is built from TRBV5-6 and TRBJ1-2, with D unresolved. Germline CDR1 reads SGHDT; CDR2 reads YYEEEE. This CDR3 is 17 amino acids long. V shed 0 bases and J shed 1 base, with 16 bases lying between them. The CDR3 DNA reads TGTGCCAGCAGCTTGGCTCTTGAACCACAGCTTAACTATGGCTACACCTTC. Its protein product is CASSLALEPQLNYGYTF.

This clonotype was observed many times. V is TRBV6-1 and J is TRBJ2-3; 9 nucleotides align to TRBD2. The CDR3 consists of 15 residues. CDR1 and CDR2 (germline): MNHNS, SASEGT. Losses at the gene ends were 9 bases for V and 4 bases for J; bases not matched to a gene: 11. The CDR3 here is CASTARGLASDTQYF. The CDR3 DNA reads as TGTGCCAGTACTGCTCGGGGACTAGCCTCAGATACGCAGTATTTT.

V gene TRBV11-2 combines with J gene TRBJ1-6; the D gene is possibly TRBD1 (5 bases). The V gene's germline CDR1 is SGHAT and CDR2 FQNNGV. The CDR3 sequence is 14 residues long. Trimming left V 11 bases short and J 8 bases short, with 19 bases between. CDR3 residues: CAGTGAYAHSPLHF. In DNA form, the CDR3 reads TGTGCCGGCACCGGGGCCTACGCCCATTCACCCCTCCACTTT.

Regarding this clonotype: This may be a read error: a much more frequent sequence differs by one nucleotide. This rearrangement joins TRBV29-1 to TRBJ2-1; D might be TRBD1 (5 bases). Germline lookup yields CDR1 SQVTM and CDR2 ANQGSEA. The CDR3 totals 14 residues. The CDR3: CSGQSGINYDEQFF. CDR3 coding DNA: TGCAGCGGGCAATCAGGGATTAACTACGATGAGCAGTTCTTC.

Of note for this clonotype: At one end the junction does not follow the germline gene, possibly because of a read error. The chain uses TRBV29-1 and TRBJ2-7, with 10 nucleotides matching TRBD2. Germline V gene data show CDR1 as SQVTM and CDR2 as ANQGSEA. This CDR3 is 16 amino acids long. The CDR3 DNA sequence: TGCAGCCTTGAATCACTAGCGGGACCTAGCTCCTACGAGCAGTACTTC. Encoded protein: CSLESLAGPSSYEQYF.

This clonotype was observed many times. The CDR3 bases are TGTGCCACACGGAGGGGGGCCCTCTCGTTGGAGCAGTACTTC. This gives the protein CATRRGALSLEQYF. This chain links TRBV6-5 with TRBJ2-7; D may match TRBD1 or TRBD2 (6 bases each). Germline lookup yields CDR1 MNHEY and CDR2 SVGAGI. The CDR3 has 14 amino acids. Trimming shortened V by 10 bases and J by 7 bases, and 23 bases separated the two germline ends.

To note about this clonotype: An end of the junction differs from the germline gene, which may be a read error. The genes are TRBV29-1 and TRBJ1-1, with 9 bases lining up with TRBD1. The CDR3 covers 14 residues. Looked up from germline, CDR1 is SQVTM and CDR2 is ANQGSEA. The CDR3: CGVEVDRGRVEAFF. As DNA, the CDR3 is TGCGGCGTTGAGGTGGACAGGGGAAGGGTTGAAGCTTTCTTT.

This clonotype was picked up one time. This is likely a read error, given that the CDR3 carries no conserved phenylalanine or tryptophan at its end. The rearrangement links TRBV11-3 to TRBJ2-7; D call uncertain. The CDR3 covers 17 residues. Germline CDR1 and CDR2: SGHNT and YENEEA. V lost 3 bases to trimming and J lost 4 bases, with 22 bases between them. The CDR3: CASSFLGLSLEGYEQYL. The CDR3, as DNA: TGTGCCAGCAGCTTCTTGGGTCTTAGCTTGGAAGGGTACGAGCAGTACCTC.

This CDR3 reads CASSHSDVGNYEQYF. The CDR3 region has the DNA TGTGCCAGCAGCCATAGTGATGTGGGGAATTACGAGCAGTACTTC. The V call is TRBV4-2, the J call TRBJ2-7, with unresolved D. V shed 3 bases and J shed 4 bases, with 16 bases lying between them. CDR1 and CDR2 from the germline V gene are LGHNA and YNFKEQ. This CDR3 contains 15 residues.

Concerning this clonotype: The junction departs from germline at one end; a sequencing error may be responsible. This chain connects TRBV11-2 to TRBJ2-7; TRBD1 aligns across 7 bases. The germline CDR1 and CDR2 sequences are SGHAT and FQNNGV. This CDR3 has 14 amino acids. The CDR3 DNA follows: TGTGCCAGCAGCTTAGGCTACAGGGGCGGCGAGCAGCACTTC. The encoded protein is CASSLGYRGGEQHF.

Note on this clonotype: At one end, the junction sequence differs from germline, possibly due to a read error. The V call is TRBV4-2, the J call TRBJ2-1; D is undetermined. This CDR3 region has 14 residues. CDR1 LGHNA and CDR2 YNFKEQ come from the germline V gene. In nucleotides, the CDR3 is TGTGCCAGCAACCAAGATCGGGTTAAGGATGAGCAGCTCTTC. This sequence encodes CASNQDRVKDEQLF.

This CDR3 is CASKSASSGANVLTF. Here the CDR3 DNA reads TGTGCCAGCAAGTCGGCTAGCTCTGGGGCCAACGTCCTGACTTTC. This chain connects TRBV28 to TRBJ2-6; no clear D. V lost 7 bases and J 0 bases, leaving 10 bases between the germline ends. CDR1 and CDR2 (germline): MDHEN, SYDVKM. This CDR3 contains 15 residues.

This clonotype appeared a single time. CDR3 residues: CASMRSGTPAKNIQYF. The CDR3 region has the DNA TGTGCCAGCATGCGTTCCGGTACTCCAGCCAAAAACATTCAGTACTTC. The chain uses TRBV28 and TRBJ2-4; no firm D call. V lost 7 bases to trimming and J lost 0 bases, with 16 bases between them. CDR1 and CDR2 (germline): MDHEN, SYDVKM. CDR3 length: 16 amino acids.

Remarks on this clonotype: As the CDR3 is not closed by the conserved phenylalanine or tryptophan, this likely results from a read error. This sequence joins TRBV5-1 and TRBJ1-1; no clear D gene. The V gene lost 5 bases and the J gene lost 7 bases, with 15 bases spanning the gap. Germline V gene data show CDR1 as SGHRS and CDR2 as YFSETQ. The CDR3 loop spans 13 amino acids. CDR3 in DNA: TGCGCCAGCAGAAGTTCCCAGTGGATTGAAGCTTTCCTT. Protein sequence: CASRSSQWIEAFL.

Turning to this clonotype: A read error is possible here, since a much larger clone lies one base away. The chain recombines TRBV29-1 with TRBJ2-7; D gene unclear. Germline CDR1 and CDR2: SQVTM and ANQGSEA. The CDR3 runs to 12 residues. CDR3 sequence: CSVERSLDDQYF. The CDR3, as DNA: TGCAGCGTTGAAAGGTCGCTAGACGATCAGTACTTC.

This clonotype was observed a single time. This sequence may be a read error, since a much larger clone differs from it by one base. This CDR3 fails to terminate in the conserved phenylalanine or tryptophan, so it likely reflects a read error. The genes are TRBV24-1 and TRBJ2-1, with 8 positions matching TRBD2. The CDR3 has 16 residues. Germline lookup yields CDR1 KGHDR and CDR2 SFDVKD. After removal of 3 bases from V and 1 base from J, the junction contained 4 bases not matched to a gene. The CDR3 nucleotides are TGTGCCACCAGTGATCGAGCGGGGGCTTCCTACAATGAGCAGTTCCTC. Encoded protein: CATSDRAGASYNEQFL.

The chain carries TRBV9 and TRBJ2-5, with D possibly TRBD1 on 5 matching bases. The CDR3 has 13 residues. The germline gives CDR1 SGDLS, CDR2 YYNGEE. Trimming left V 3 bases short and J 5 bases short, with 11 bases between. CDR3 DNA: TGTGCCAGCAGCGGACAGCCAGGGGAGACCCAGTACTTC. Translation: CASSGQPGETQYF.

As for this clonotype: With a much larger clone just one base away, this may be a read error. This chain joins TRBV12-3 or TRBV12-4 and TRBJ2-3; TRBD1 might be the D (6 bases). CDR3 length: 14 amino acids. Trimming removed 6 bases from V and 4 bases from J, with 14 bases in between. Here the CDR3 reads CASRPRTGPDTQYF. The DNA for the CDR3 is TGTGCCAGCAGACCCCGCACAGGGCCAGATACGCAGTATTTT.

A few counts support this clonotype. This chain joins TRBV28 and TRBJ2-3; TRBD1 is a possible D gene (6 bases). There are 14 residues in the CDR3. Germline lookup yields CDR1 MDHEN and CDR2 SYDVKM. V was trimmed by 7 bases and J by 6 bases, leaving 17 bases between them. DNA for the CDR3: TGTGCCAGCAACCGAGGGGGTGCGCAGGATACGCAGTATTTT. Its translation: CASNRGGAQDTQYF. The complete variable domain, with remaining parts taken from reference TRBV28 and TRBJ2-3, reads DVKVTQSSRYLVKRTGEKVFLECVQDMDHENMFWYRQDPGLGLRLIYFSYDVKMKEKGDIPEGYSVSREKKERFSLILESASTNQTSMYLCASNRGGAQDTQYFGPGTRLTVL.

As regards this clonotype: At one end the junction does not follow the germline gene, possibly because of a read error. The V call is TRBV5-1, the J call TRBJ1-2, with 7 bases that match TRBD1. CDR1 is SGHRS, CDR2 YFSETQ, per germline. This CDR3 spans 13 amino acids. CDR3 amino acids: CPSSTGTDRGYTF. CDR3 sequence (DNA): TGCCCCAGCAGCACCGGGACAGATCGTGGCTACACCTTC.